The 11 T cell receptor beta chains below were found in one sample sequenced in a study of T cells in Graves' hyperthyroidism and ophthalmopathy (dated by TCRdb to between 2019 and 2020). The protocol used for the library was multiplex PCR. The run used an Illumina HiSeq 2000. TCR beta CDR3 regions were amplified from RNA transcripts. For the first round of RT-PCR on the TCR CDR3, the HTBI primer set was used together with the Qiagen OneStep RT-PCR kit. The public reads were reprocessed in TCRdb via fastp at Q25 and MiXCR, keeping in-frame beta chains. Rows with one shared CDR3 protein collapse into an entry with the most common genes and DNA. This sample has nearly 600,000 distinct CDR3 sequences in its table, and more than 11% of those were observed once. Jointly, the top ten make up around 5.4% of the sample. Sequenced input: blood. The receptors here all came from a woman aged 25-40 years with Graves' hyperthyroidism that later progressed to Graves' ophthalmopathy.

This clonotype occurred many times. The V call is TRBV30, the J call TRBJ2-5, with TRBD2 matching 11 bases. CDR3 length equals 13 residues. V dropped 5 bases and J dropped 6; count of bases not matched to a gene: 5. Germline loops: CDR1 GTSNPN, CDR2 SVGIG (reference sequence). The CDR3 DNA reads as TGTGCCTGGGAGACTAGCGGGACTCAGACCCAGTACTTC. Translation gives CAWETSGTQTQYF.

This clonotype was observed many times. This rearrangement joins TRBV20-1 to TRBJ1-1; 7 positions match TRBD1. V was pared by 3 bases and J by 0 bases, with 4 bases of the junction left unmatched. This CDR3 is 14 amino acids long. Germline V gene sequence: CDR1 DFQATT, CDR2 SNEGSKA (reference sequence). CDR3: CSASRGQLNTEAFF. As DNA, the CDR3 is TGCAGTGCTAGTCGGGGACAGTTGAACACTGAAGCTTTCTTT.

J is TRBJ2-7 and V is TRBV11-2, with 9 bases aligning to TRBD1. The J segment lost 3 bases and the V segment lost 5 bases, leaving 8 bases of the junction unmatched. The germline gives CDR1 SGHAT, CDR2 FQNNGV. The CDR3 extends over 15 amino acids. CDR3 DNA: TGTGCCAGCAGCGGGGGGTGGGACAGGGTCTACGAGCAGTACTTC. Protein: CASSGGWDRVYEQYF.

The sample holds a few counts of this clonotype. CDR3 loop: CASSYGGRIYEQYF. Here the CDR3 DNA reads TGTGCCAGCAGCTACGGGGGAAGAATCTACGAGCAGTACTTC. The V call is TRBV7-9, the J call TRBJ2-7; D is possibly TRBD2 (6 bases). The CDR3 spans 14 residues. In germline, CDR1 is SEHNR, CDR2 FQNEAQ (reference sequence). Trimming removed 4 bases from V and 3 bases from J, with 13 bases in between.

This clonotype was observed a few times. The CDR3, as DNA: TGTGCCAGCAGTCCCAGGGCCCATAACACTGAAGCTTTCTTT. Translation gives CASSPRAHNTEAFF. The chain uses TRBV6-2 or TRBV6-3 and TRBJ1-1; possibly TRBD1 for D (5 bases). Germline CDR1 MNHEY, CDR2 SVGEGT. The V gene lost 5 bases and the J gene lost 2 bases, with 12 bases spanning the gap. The CDR3 length is 14 residues.

There are many counts of this clonotype. The V gene is TRBV12-3 or TRBV12-4, the J gene TRBJ1-2; D might be TRBD1 (5 bases). With 0 bases removed from V and 6 bases from J, the gap between germline ends came to 8 bases. The CDR3 runs 13 residues. CDR3 amino acids: CASSLAAGNGYTF. The CDR3 coding sequence is TGTGCCAGCAGTTTAGCGGCAGGGAATGGCTACACCTTC.

This clonotype has a count of ten or more. V usage is TRBV30 and J usage is TRBJ1-2; 7 bases match TRBD1. After removal of 7 bases from V and 2 bases from J, the junction contained 4 bases not matched to a gene. Looked up from germline, CDR1 is GTSNPN and CDR2 is SVGIG (reference sequence). The CDR3 is made up of 12 amino acids. CDR3 DNA sequence: TGTGCCTACTTGACAGGGAACTATGGCTACACCTTC. Translation: CAYLTGNYGYTF.

This clonotype was detected ten times or more. The chain joins TRBV6-1 to TRBJ1-6; D is uncertain. Trimming pared 6 bases from V and 8 bases from J, leaving 11 bases between. CDR1 and CDR2 (germline): MNHNS, SASEGT. This CDR3 contains 13 residues. The CDR3 nucleotides are TGTGCCAGCAGAGAGACGTCGGATTCACCCCTCCACTTT. Amino acid sequence: CASRETSDSPLHF.

The sample holds many counts of this clonotype. The chain carries TRBV2 and TRBJ1-1; D unresolved. The V end lost 5 bases, the J end lost 5 bases, and 12 bases lay between the germline ends. The CDR3 runs to 13 residues. Germline values: CDR1 SNHLY, CDR2 FYNNEI. The CDR3 loop is CASSPGRDTEAFF. DNA for the CDR3: TGTGCCAGCAGTCCCGGACGGGATACTGAAGCTTTCTTT.

At least ten counts were recorded for this clonotype. J is TRBJ1-6 and V is TRBV7-3; D not certain. V shed 5 bases and J shed 5 bases, with 13 bases lying between them. The germline V gene encodes CDR1 SGHTA and CDR2 FQGTGA. The length of the CDR3 is 15 residues. DNA of the CDR3: TGTGCCAGCAGCGCAAAGGGTGGCCATAATTCACCCCTCCACTTT. Translating gives CASSAKGGHNSPLHF. The entire variable domain, with the rest obtained from reference TRBV7-3 and TRBJ1-6, is as follows: GAGVSQTPSNKVTEKGKYVELRCDPISGHTALYWYRQSLGQGPEFLIYFQGTGAADDSGLPNDRFFAVRPEGSVSTLKIQRTERGDSAVYLCASSAKGGHNSPLHFGNGTRLTVT.

This clonotype was observed many times. V gene TRBV12-3 or TRBV12-4 combines with J gene TRBJ2-7; TRBD1 might be the D (5 bases). Deletions cut 6 bases from V and 0 bases from J, with 9 bases between. This CDR3 is built from 13 residues. In nucleotides, the CDR3 is TGTGCCAGCAGGCTTGACAGCTCCTACGAGCAGTACTTC. Protein sequence: CASRLDSSYEQYF.